This entry features one T cell receptor (beta chain) sequence. This sample was taken from a study of patients and donors after allogeneic stem cell transplantation. CDR3 length: 14 amino acids. The V gene's germline CDR1 is SGHNT and CDR2 YYREEE (reference sequence). V lost 1 base and J 4 bases, leaving 11 bases between the germline ends. TCRdb itself ran the RT-PCR reads through MiXCR, one entry per CDR3 protein. The table shows 150,000 to 200,000 distinct CDR3 sequences, with approximately 28% occurring only once. This receptor was obtained from a human donor who was either an allogeneic HSCT recipient or a stem cell or donor lymphocyte infusion donor (not recorded which). It is not recorded whose cells these are; they may come from a transplant donor. Sequencing input: blood, either unsorted or a sorted T cell fraction (not recorded which). The chain combines TRBV5-4 with TRBJ1-2, with a weak D call TRBD1 (6 bases). The CDR3 is CASSLLGGGYGYTF. CDR3 nucleotide sequence: TGTGCCAGCAGCTTGCTCGGAGGGGGCTATGGCTACACCTTC.